The 17 T cell receptor beta chains listed next were all sequenced from one sample in a study of T cell responses to AZD1222 COVID-19 vaccine. Sequencing was performed with immunoSEQ multiplex PCR; in TCRdb, only in-frame clones are kept and a portion is missing. Of tens of thousands of clones listed, roughly 81% are singletons. The starting material was peripheral blood, obtained on day 0 of AZD1222 vaccination. All receptors derive from an adult in good health.

The CDR3 DNA sequence: TGTGCCAGCGCGATCGGGCAGGAGGGGGGCTACACCTTC. As protein: CASAIGQEGGYTF. The chain employs TRBV7-2 and TRBJ1-2; maybe TRBD1 (5 bases). The CDR3 has 13 amino acids. Germline V CDR1 and CDR2: SGHTA, FQGNSA. V lost 8 bases to trimming and J lost 8 bases, with 18 bases between them.

This clone was picked up a small number of times. The chain combines TRBV19 with TRBJ1-3; the D is unclear. Trimming took off 4 bases at V and 12 bases at J, with 10 bases between the two ends. This CDR3 is built from 11 residues. The germline CDR1 and CDR2 sequences are LNHDA and SQIVND (reference sequence). The CDR3 loop reads CASSTRRNIYF. Here the CDR3 DNA reads TGTGCCAGTAGTACACGTCGGAACATATATTTT.

The chain uses TRBV24-1 and TRBJ2-5; D is perhaps TRBD1 (5 bases). V was cut by 5 bases and J by 4 bases, with 7 bases left in between. CDR3 size: 12 residues. CDR1 KGHDR and CDR2 SFDVKD come from the germline V gene. The CDR3 here is CATSGQGETQYF. CDR3 nucleotide sequence: TGTGCCACCAGTGGGCAGGGAGAGACCCAGTACTTC.

This rearrangement joins TRBV2 to TRBJ1-5; D is uncertain. With 1 base removed from V and 4 bases from J, the gap between germline ends came to 11 bases. The CDR3 covers 15 residues. CDR1 and CDR2 (germline): SNHLY, FYNNEI. CDR3 nucleotides: TGTGCCAGCAGTGAAGGGACGGATGGTAATCAGCCCCAGCATTTT. Its translation: CASSEGTDGNQPQHF.

The chain is built from TRBV6-2 or TRBV6-3 and TRBJ1-5, with D perhaps matching TRBD1 (6 bases). Looked up from germline, CDR1 is MNHEY and CDR2 is SVGEGT. V lost 2 bases and J lost 3, with 17 bases in between. This CDR3 comprises 17 residues. In DNA form, the CDR3 reads TGTGCCAGCAGTTACAGCTTGTCAGGGGCGTCCAATCAGCCCCAGCATTTT. Amino acids: CASSYSLSGASNQPQHF.

The rearrangement links TRBV9 to TRBJ2-1, with D maybe TRBD1 (6 bases). The CDR3 has 16 amino acids. Looked up from germline, CDR1 is SGDLS and CDR2 is YYNGEE. Trimming pared 0 bases from V and 4 bases from J, leaving 14 bases between. CDR3 DNA: TGTGCCAGCAGCGTAGATAGGACAGTTTTATACAATGAGCAGTTCTTC. It encodes CASSVDRTVLYNEQFF.

The CDR3 loop reads CASSLVSLYGGSGYGYTF. CDR3 nucleotide sequence: TGTGCCAGCAGCTTGGTATCTCTCTATGGGGGATCAGGCTATGGCTACACCTTC. The V and J genes are TRBV7-2 and TRBJ1-2, with a weak D call TRBD1 (5 bases). Looked up from germline, CDR1 is SGHTA and CDR2 is FQGNSA. The CDR3 loop spans 18 amino acids. V was pared by 3 bases and J by 4 bases, with 24 bases between.

Turning to this clone: The sample has other DNA sequences that encode this CDR3 too. The chain couples TRBV28 to TRBJ2-3; no definite D call. V was shortened by 5 bases and J by 3 bases, with 6 bases between the two germline ends. The length of the CDR3 is 12 residues. Germline V gene lookup returns CDR1 MDHEN and CDR2 SYDVKM. The CDR3 loop is CASSPPTDTQYF. CDR3 nucleotide sequence: TGTGCCAGCAGTCCCCCAACAGATACGCAGTATTTT.

The gene calls are TRBV2 and TRBJ1-5; 7 bases map to TRBD1. Germline V CDR1 and CDR2: SNHLY, FYNNEI. V dropped 7 bases and J dropped 2; count of bases not matched to a gene: 5. CDR3 length equals 14 residues. The CDR3 coding sequence is TGTGCCAGCAAGGGGGCTGTGGGCAATCAGCCCCAGCATTTT. This encodes CASKGAVGNQPQHF.

This chain links TRBV7-9 with TRBJ2-6; D call uncertain. Germline CDR1 SEHNR, CDR2 FQNEAQ (reference sequence). The V and J ends lost 6 bases and 0 bases respectively, with 6 bases between them. The CDR3 sequence is 14 residues long. The CDR3 DNA reads as TGTGCCAGCAGTCAGAGCTCTGGGGCCAACGTCCTGACTTTC. This translates into CASSQSSGANVLTF.

The chain employs TRBV18 and TRBJ1-5, with 7 bases matching TRBD1. Germline V gene sequence: CDR1 KGHSH, CDR2 LQKENI. The CDR3 is 13 amino acids. J lost 5 bases, V lost 4 bases, and 2 bases had no gene match. The CDR3 coding sequence is TGTGCCAGCTCACGGCAGGGGGATCAGCCCCAGCATTTT. This encodes CASSRQGDQPQHF.

This clone was seen more than once but under ten times. Germline is not matched at one junction end, which may reflect a read error. This rearrangement joins TRBV6-5 to TRBJ1-1; unclear D gene. Germline values: CDR1 MNHEY, CDR2 SVGAGI. This CDR3 comprises 15 residues. The CDR3 sequence: CASNYAGLVNTEAFF. The CDR3 nucleotides read TGTGCCAGCAATTACGCGGGCTTGGTGAACACTGAAGCTTTCTTT.

This clone was seen a handful of times. This chain connects TRBV19 to TRBJ2-7; D is uncertain. CDR1 LNHDA and CDR2 SQIVND come from the germline V gene (reference sequence). V dropped 5 bases and J dropped 7 bases, with 21 bases sitting between them. CDR3 length: 15 residues. The CDR3 region has the DNA TGTGCCAGTAGTCAACAACCGGGCCTCCAATCGGAGCAGTACTTC. It specifies CASSQQPGLQSEQYF. Using reference TRBV19 and TRBJ2-7 for the parts outside the CDR3, the full variable domain is DGGITQSPKYLFRKEGQNVTLSCEQNLNHDAMYWYRQDPGQGLRLIYYSQIVNDFQKGDIAEGYSVSREKKESFPLTVTSAQKNPTAFYLCASSQQPGLQSEQYFGPGTRLTVT.

The chain employs TRBV7-9 and TRBJ2-2; D is ambiguous. There are 16 residues in the CDR3. Trimming took 6 bases from V and 3 from J, leaving 17 bases between them. Germline V gene data show CDR1 as SEHNR and CDR2 as FQNEAQ (reference sequence). The CDR3 DNA reads TGTGCCAGCAGTCCCGACATTCGAGGCGACACCGGGGAGCTGTTTTTT. This encodes CASSPDIRGDTGELFF. The full variable domain, its missing parts supplied by reference TRBV7-9 and TRBJ2-2, is DTGVSQNPRHKITKRGQNVTFRCDPISEHNRLYWYRQTLGQGPEFLTYFQNEAQLEKSRLLSDRFSAERPKGSFSTLEIQRTEQGDSAMYLCASSPDIRGDTGELFFGEGSRLTVL.

This sequence joins TRBV2 and TRBJ1-2; TRBD1 is a possible D gene (6 bases). Per the germline V gene, CDR1 is SNHLY and CDR2 is FYNNEI. This CDR3 spans 17 amino acids. V shed 3 bases and J shed 0 bases, with 17 bases lying between them. DNA for the CDR3: TGTGCCAGCAGTGATAGGTTGGGGGCAGAGCCTAACTATGGCTACACCTTC. Its translation: CASSDRLGAEPNYGYTF.

In this sample, this clone turned up once. Other DNA variants within this sample encode the same CDR3. The rearrangement uses TRBV5-1 and TRBJ1-4, with D hard to call. This CDR3 is 14 amino acids long. V lost 2 bases and J 3 bases, leaving 8 bases between the germline ends. CDR1 and CDR2 from the germline V gene are SGHRS and YFSETQ. CDR3 DNA sequence: TGCGCCAGCAGCTTAATGGGCGCTAATGAAAAACTGTTTTTT. This codes for CASSLMGANEKLFF.

The rearrangement links TRBV5-1 to TRBJ2-1, with 13 nucleotides matching TRBD2. The CDR3 has 15 residues. After removal of 4 bases from V and 8 bases from J, the junction contained 6 bases not matched to a gene. Germline CDR1 reads SGHRS; CDR2 reads YFSETQ. The chain's CDR3 is CASSKLAGGQDEQFF. The CDR3 DNA reads TGCGCCAGCAGCAAACTAGCGGGGGGGCAGGATGAGCAGTTCTTC.